This T cell receptor (beta chain) is from a study of blood T cell repertoires in COVID-19. Methods used by the authors: Estimates of nucleated cell counts were drawn from the amplification of reference gene primers. TCRdb's copy holds only in-frame clones and misses some; the assay was immunoSEQ multiplex PCR. That table supplies the V and J calls and clone size; D and trimming were determined from the DNA. The sample lists roughly 200,000 clones, about nine tenths occurring once. With 0 bases removed from V and 6 bases from J, the gap between germline ends came to 12 bases. This CDR3 spans 16 amino acids. Germline assignment: CDR1 ENHRY and CDR2 SYGVKD.

Sequencing was carried out using peripheral blood. The chain couples TRBV10-3 to TRBJ1-6, with D tentatively TRBD1 (5 bases). The clonotype was recovered from a middle-aged man with acute or convalescent COVID-19. In DNA, the CDR3 is TGTGCCATCAGTGAGTCTTTGCGGGGGGTTAATTCACCCCTCCACTTT. Protein sequence: CAISESLRGVNSPLHF.